The entry below describes one T cell receptor beta chain. Its cognate antigen is unknown. CDR1 is SEHNR, CDR2 FQNEAQ, per germline (reference sequence). V dropped 2 bases and J dropped 3 bases, with 13 bases sitting between them. The CDR3 spans 15 residues. The data originate from a study of OX40 agonist ivuxolimab in advanced cancers. Study observations and caveats: Fewer expanded clones were found on average in CD4+ than in CD8+ T cells.

Libraries were prepared by immunoSEQ multiplex PCR; TCRdb keeps only in-frame clonotypes and omits some of them. The sample consists of fewer than 35,000 clones, about 89% of them appearing once. The source is an adult with an advanced solid tumor such as melanoma, head and neck, liver or kidney cancer. The sequencing used CD4+ or CD8+ T cells sorted from blood, collected in a trial of the OX40 agonist ivuxolimab. This chain uses TRBV7-9 with TRBJ1-1, with D perhaps matching TRBD1 (6 bases). CDR3 nucleotide sequence: TGTGCCAGCAGCTTAAGAGTAGGGGGTTACACTGAAGCTTTCTTT. Protein sequence: CASSLRVGGYTEAFF.